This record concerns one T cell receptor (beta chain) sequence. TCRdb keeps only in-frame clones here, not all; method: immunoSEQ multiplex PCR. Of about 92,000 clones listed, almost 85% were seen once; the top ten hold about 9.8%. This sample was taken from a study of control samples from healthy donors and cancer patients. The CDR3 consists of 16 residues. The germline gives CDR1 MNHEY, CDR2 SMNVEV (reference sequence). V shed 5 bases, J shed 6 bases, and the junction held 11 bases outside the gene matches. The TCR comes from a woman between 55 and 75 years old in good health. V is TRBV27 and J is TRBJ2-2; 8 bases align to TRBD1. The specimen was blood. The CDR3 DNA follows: TGTGCCAGCAGTCTCGACAGGGGTCGTATTGCCGGGGAGCTGTTTTTT. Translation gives CASSLDRGRIAGELFF.